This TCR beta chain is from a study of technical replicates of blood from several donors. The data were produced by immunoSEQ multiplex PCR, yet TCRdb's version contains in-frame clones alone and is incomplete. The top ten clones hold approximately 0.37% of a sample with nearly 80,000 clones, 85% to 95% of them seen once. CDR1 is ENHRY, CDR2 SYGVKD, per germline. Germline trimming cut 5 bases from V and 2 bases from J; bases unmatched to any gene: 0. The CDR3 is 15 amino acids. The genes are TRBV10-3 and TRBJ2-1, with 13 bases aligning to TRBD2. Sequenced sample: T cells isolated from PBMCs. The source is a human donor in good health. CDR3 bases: TGTGCCATCAGTACTAGCGGGAGGGCCTACAATGAGCAGTTCTTC. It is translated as CAISTSGRAYNEQFF.